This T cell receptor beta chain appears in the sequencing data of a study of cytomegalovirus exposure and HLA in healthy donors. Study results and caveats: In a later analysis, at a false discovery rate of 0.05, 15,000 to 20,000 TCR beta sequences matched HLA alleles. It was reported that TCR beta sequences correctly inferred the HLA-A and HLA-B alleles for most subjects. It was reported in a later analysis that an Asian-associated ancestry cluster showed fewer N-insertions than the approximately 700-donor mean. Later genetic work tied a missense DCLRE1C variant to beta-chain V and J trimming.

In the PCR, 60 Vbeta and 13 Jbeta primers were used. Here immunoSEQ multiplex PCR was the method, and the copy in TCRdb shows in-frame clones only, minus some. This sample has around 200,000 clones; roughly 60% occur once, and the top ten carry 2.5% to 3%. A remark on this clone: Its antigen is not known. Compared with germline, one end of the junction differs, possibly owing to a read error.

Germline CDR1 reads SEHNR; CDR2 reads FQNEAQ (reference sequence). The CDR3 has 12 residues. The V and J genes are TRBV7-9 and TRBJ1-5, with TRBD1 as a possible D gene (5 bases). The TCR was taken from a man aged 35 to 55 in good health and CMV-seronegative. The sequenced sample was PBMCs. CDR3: CSSSRPGQPQHF. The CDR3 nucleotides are TGTTCCAGCAGCCGGCCAGGGCAGCCCCAGCATTTT.